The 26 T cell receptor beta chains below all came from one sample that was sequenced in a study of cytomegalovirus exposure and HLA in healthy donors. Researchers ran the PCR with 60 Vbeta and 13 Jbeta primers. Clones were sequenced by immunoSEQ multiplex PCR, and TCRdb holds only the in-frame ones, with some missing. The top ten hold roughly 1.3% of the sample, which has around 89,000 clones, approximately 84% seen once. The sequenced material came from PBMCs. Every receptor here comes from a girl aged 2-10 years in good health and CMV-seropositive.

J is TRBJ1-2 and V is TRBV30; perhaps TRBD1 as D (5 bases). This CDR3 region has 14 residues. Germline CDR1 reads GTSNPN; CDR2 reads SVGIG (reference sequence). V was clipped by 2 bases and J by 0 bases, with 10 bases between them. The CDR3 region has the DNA TGTGCCTGGAGTCGGACATCTTCTAACTATGGCTACACCTTC. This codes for CAWSRTSSNYGYTF.

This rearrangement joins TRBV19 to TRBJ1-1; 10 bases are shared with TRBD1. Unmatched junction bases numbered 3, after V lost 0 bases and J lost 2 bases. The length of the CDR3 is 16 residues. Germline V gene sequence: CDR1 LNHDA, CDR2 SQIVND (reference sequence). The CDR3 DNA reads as TGTGCCAGTAGTATAGATCGGGACAGGGGAAACACTGAAGCTTTCTTT. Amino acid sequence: CASSIDRDRGNTEAFF.

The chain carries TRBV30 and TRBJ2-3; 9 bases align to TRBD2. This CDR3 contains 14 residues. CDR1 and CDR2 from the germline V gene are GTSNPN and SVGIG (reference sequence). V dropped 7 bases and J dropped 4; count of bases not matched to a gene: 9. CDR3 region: CALGIAGEADTQYF. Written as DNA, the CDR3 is TGTGCCTTAGGAATAGCGGGAGAAGCAGATACGCAGTATTTT.

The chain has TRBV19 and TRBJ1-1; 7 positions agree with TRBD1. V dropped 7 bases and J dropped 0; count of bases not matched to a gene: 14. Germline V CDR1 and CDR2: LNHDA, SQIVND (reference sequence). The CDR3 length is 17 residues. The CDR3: CASTIAQGRGVNTEAFF. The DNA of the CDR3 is TGTGCCAGTACCATCGCACAGGGGAGAGGGGTGAACACTGAAGCTTTCTTT.

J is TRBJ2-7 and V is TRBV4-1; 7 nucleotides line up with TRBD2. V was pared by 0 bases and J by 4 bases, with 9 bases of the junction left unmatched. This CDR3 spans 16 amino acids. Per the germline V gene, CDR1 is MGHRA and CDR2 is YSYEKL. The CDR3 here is CASSQDTTAGLYEQYF. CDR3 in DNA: TGCGCCAGCAGCCAAGACACTACAGCGGGACTATACGAGCAGTACTTC.

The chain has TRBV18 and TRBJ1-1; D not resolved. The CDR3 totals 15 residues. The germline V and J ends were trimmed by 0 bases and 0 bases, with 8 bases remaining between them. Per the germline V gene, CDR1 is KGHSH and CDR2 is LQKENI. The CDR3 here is CASSPPSQMNTEAFF. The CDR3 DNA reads TGTGCCAGCTCACCACCTTCACAAATGAACACTGAAGCTTTCTTT.

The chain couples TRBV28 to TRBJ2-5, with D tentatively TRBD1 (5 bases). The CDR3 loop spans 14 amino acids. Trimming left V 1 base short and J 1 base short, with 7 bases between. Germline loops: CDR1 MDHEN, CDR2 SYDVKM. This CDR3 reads CASSLLTGQETQYF. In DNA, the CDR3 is TGTGCCAGCAGTTTATTAACAGGCCAAGAGACCCAGTACTTC.

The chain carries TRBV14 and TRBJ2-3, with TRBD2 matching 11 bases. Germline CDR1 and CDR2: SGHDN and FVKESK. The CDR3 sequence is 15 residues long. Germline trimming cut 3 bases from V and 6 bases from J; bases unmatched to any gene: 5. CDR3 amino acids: CASSHLLAGVDTQYF. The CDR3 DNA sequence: TGTGCCAGCAGCCATCTACTAGCGGGAGTGGATACGCAGTATTTT.

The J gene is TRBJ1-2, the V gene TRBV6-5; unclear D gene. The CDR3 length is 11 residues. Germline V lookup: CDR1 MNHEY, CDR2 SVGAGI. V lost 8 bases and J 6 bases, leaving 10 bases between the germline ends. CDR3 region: CASRGANGYTF. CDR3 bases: TGTGCCAGCCGAGGCGCAAATGGCTACACCTTC.

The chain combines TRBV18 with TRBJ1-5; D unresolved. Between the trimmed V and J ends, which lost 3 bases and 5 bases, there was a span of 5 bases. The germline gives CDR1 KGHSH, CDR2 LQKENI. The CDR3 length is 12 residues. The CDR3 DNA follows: TGTGCCAGCTCACCGTCGGATCAGCCCCAGCATTTT. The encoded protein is CASSPSDQPQHF.

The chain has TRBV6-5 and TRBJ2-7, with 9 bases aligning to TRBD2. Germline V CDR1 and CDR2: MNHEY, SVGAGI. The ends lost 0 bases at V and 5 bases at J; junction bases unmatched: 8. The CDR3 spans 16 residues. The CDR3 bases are TGTGCCAGCAGTTACTCGGGGGGACTAGCATCCAACGAGCAGTACTTC. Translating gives CASSYSGGLASNEQYF.

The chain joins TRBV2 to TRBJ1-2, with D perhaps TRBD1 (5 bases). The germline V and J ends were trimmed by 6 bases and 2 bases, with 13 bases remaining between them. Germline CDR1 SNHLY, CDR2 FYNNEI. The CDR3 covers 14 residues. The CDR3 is CASRVTGENYGYTF. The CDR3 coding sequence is TGTGCCAGCAGGGTGACGGGGGAAAACTATGGCTACACCTTC.

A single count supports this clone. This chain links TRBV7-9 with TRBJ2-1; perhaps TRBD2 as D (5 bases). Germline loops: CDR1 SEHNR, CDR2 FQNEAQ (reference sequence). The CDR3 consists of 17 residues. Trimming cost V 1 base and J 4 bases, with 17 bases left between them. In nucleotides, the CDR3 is TGTGCCAGCAGCTTAGTGCGGAACGGAGGAACTTACAATGAGCAGTTCTTC. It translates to CASSLVRNGGTYNEQFF.

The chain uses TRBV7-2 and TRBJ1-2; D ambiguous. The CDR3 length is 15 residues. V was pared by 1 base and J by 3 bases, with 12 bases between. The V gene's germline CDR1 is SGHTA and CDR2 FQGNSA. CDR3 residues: CASSLVGRMDYGYTF. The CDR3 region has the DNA TGTGCCAGCAGCTTAGTGGGGAGGATGGACTATGGCTACACCTTC.

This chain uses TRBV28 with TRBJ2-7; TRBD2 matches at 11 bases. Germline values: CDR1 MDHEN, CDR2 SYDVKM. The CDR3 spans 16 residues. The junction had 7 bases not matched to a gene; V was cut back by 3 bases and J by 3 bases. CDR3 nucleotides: TGTGCCAGCAGTTTTAGCTTACTAGCGGGAGTCTACGAGCAGTACTTC. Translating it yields CASSFSLLAGVYEQYF. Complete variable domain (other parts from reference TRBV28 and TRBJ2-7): DVKVTQSSRYLVKRTGEKVFLECVQDMDHENMFWYRQDPGLGLRLIYFSYDVKMKEKGDIPEGYSVSREKKERFSLILESASTNQTSMYLCASSFSLLAGVYEQYFGPGTRLTVT.

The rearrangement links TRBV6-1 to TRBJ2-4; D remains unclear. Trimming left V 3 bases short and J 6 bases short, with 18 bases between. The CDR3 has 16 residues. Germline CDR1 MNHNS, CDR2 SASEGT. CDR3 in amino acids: CASSDLFGGTLNIQYF. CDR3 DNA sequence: TGTGCCAGCAGTGATCTTTTTGGCGGAACCTTAAACATTCAGTACTTC.

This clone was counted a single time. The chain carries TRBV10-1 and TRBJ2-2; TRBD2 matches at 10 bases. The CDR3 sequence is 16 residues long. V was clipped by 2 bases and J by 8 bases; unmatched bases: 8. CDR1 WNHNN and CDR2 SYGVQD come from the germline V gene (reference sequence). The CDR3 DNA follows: TGCGCCAGCAGTGAGAATCTAGCGGGAGTCGCGGGGGAGCTGTTTTTT. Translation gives CASSENLAGVAGELFF.

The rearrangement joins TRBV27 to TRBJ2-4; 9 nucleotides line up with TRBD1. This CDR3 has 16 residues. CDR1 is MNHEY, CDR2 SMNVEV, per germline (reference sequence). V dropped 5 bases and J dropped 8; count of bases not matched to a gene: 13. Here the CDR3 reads CASSPLLTGGYDIQYF. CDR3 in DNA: TGTGCCAGCAGTCCCCTCCTCACAGGGGGCTACGACATTCAGTACTTC.

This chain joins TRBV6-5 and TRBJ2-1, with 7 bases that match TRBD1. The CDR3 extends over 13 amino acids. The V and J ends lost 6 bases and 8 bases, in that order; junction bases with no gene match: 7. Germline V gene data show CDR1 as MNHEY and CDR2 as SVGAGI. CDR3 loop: CASRLQGDDEQFF. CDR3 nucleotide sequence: TGTGCCAGCAGGCTCCAGGGGGACGATGAGCAGTTCTTC.

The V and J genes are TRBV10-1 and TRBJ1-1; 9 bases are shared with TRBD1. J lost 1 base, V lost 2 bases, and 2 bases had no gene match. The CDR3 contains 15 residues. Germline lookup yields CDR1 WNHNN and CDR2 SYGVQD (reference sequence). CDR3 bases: TGCGCCAGCAGTGAGGGGGGACAGGGGAACACTGAAGCTTTCTTT. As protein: CASSEGGQGNTEAFF.

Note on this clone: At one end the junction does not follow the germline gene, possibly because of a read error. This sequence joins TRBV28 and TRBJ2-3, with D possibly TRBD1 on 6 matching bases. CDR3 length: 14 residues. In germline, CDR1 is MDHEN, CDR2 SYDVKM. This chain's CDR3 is CASIRGGTTDPQYF. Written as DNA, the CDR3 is TGTGCCAGCATAAGAGGGGGAACCACAGATCCGCAGTATTTT.

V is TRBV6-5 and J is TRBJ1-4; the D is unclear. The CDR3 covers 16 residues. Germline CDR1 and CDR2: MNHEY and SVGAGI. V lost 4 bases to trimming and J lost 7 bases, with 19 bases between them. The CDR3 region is CASSSLGGYGIEKLFF. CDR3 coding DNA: TGTGCCAGCAGTTCTCTCGGAGGGTACGGTATTGAAAAACTGTTTTTT.

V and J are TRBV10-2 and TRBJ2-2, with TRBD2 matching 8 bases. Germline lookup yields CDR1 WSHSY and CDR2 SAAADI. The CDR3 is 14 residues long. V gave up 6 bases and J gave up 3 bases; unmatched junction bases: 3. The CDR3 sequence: CASRGTSHTGELFF. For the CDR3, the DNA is TGCGCCAGCAGGGGGACTAGTCACACCGGGGAGCTGTTTTTT.

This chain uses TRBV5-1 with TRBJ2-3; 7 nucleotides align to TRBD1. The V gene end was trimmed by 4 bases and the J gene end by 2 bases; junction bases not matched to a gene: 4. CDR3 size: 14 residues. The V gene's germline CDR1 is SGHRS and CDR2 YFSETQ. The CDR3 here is CASSHGQDTDTQYF. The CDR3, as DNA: TGCGCCAGCAGCCACGGACAGGACACAGATACGCAGTATTTT.

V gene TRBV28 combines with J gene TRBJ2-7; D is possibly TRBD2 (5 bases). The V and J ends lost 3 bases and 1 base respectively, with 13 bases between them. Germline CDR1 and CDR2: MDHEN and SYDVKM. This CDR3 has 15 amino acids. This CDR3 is CASSLFPSPSYEQYF. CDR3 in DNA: TGTGCCAGCAGTTTGTTCCCTAGCCCTTCCTACGAGCAGTACTTC.

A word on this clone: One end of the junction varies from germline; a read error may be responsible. CDR3 protein: CASSHVLNSGTGFNQPQHF. CDR3 bases: TGTGCTAGCAGCCACGTTCTCAACTCCGGGACAGGTTTTAATCAGCCCCAGCATTTT. The chain employs TRBV7-7 and TRBJ1-5; 8 nucleotides agree with TRBD1. The V gene's germline CDR1 is SSHAT and CDR2 FNYEAQ (reference sequence). The CDR3 consists of 19 residues.